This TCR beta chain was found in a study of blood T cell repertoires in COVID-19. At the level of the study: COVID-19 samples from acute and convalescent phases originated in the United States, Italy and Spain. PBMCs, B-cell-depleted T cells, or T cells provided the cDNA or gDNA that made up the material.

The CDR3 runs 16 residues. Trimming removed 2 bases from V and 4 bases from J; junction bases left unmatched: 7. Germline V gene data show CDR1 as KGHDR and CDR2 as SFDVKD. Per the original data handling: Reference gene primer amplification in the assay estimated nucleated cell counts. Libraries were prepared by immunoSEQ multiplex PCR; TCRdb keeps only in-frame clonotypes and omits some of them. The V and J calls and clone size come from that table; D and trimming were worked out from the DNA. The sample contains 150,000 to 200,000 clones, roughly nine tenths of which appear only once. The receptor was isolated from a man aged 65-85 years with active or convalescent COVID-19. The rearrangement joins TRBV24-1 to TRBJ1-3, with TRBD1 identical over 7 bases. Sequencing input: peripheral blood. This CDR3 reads CATSDSRQGAGNTIYF. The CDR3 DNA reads TGTGCCACCAGTGATTCCCGACAGGGTGCAGGAAACACCATATATTTT.